This record concerns one T cell receptor beta chain sequence. Time point specified: peripheral blood 6 weeks after treatment start. Using immunoSEQ multiplex PCR, the repertoire was profiled, and TCRdb retains in-frame clones only, with some absent. This sample carries some 120,000 clones, 85% to 90% of them seen once, and the ten largest clones take 1.5% to 2%. This sample was taken from a study of PD-L1 blockade in urothelial cancer. The V end lost 5 bases, the J end lost 4 bases, and 9 bases lay between the germline ends. This CDR3 comprises 12 residues. Germline V CDR1 and CDR2: SGHNT, YENEEA. Source: PBMCs, taken around atezolizumab (anti-PD-L1) treatment. The chain uses TRBV11-3 and TRBJ2-7; no firm D call. The sequence was collected from a man between 60 and 70 years old with urothelial cancer. The CDR3 region is CASSLEEYEQYF. The DNA of the CDR3 is TGTGCCAGCAGCCTTGAGGAGTACGAGCAGTACTTC.